The TCR beta chain under discussion was sequenced for a study of shared clonotypes between healthy human individuals. A remark on this clone: What it binds is unknown.

CD45RO-negative, CCR7-positively selected cells formed the naive CD8 fraction, excluding terminally differentiated effector memory CD45RA+ cells. The study drew its donors from healthy HIV-negative adults without recent acute infections or vaccinations. General study results and limits: Clonotypes shared by all four sorted-subset donors had higher generation probabilities than non-shared clonotypes.

The data were produced by immunoSEQ multiplex PCR, yet TCRdb's version contains in-frame clones alone and is incomplete. The table includes some 2.1 million clones, 93% detected once. The specimen was naive CD8+ T cells from PBMCs. The origin of this receptor is a man in his late teens or twenties in good health. Some clones in this sample may be carry-over from other donors' samples.

CDR3 sequence reads: CASSLSPTGRTDTQYF. The CDR3 DNA is TGTGCCAGCAGTCTTTCCCCCACAGGCCGCACAGATACGCAGTATTTT. This chain uses TRBV27 with TRBJ2-3; maybe TRBD1 (5 bases). Trimming shortened V by 5 bases and J by 1 base, and 16 bases separated the two germline ends. The CDR3 is 16 residues long. Germline CDR1 reads MNHEY; CDR2 reads SMNVEV (reference sequence).